A selection of T cell receptor beta chains follows, all from one sample in a study of beta chain features in type 1 diabetes. Assay: immunoSEQ multiplex PCR; the TCRdb copy retains only in-frame clones and omits some. The table shows hundreds of thousands of clones, with 13% occurring only once. Input material: naive CD4+ T cells from blood. The source is a man between 18 and 35 years old with type 1 diabetes. Each CDR3 is given with its conserved first and last residue. A D gene is named only where the DNA matches it firmly. Size is omitted from some rows. Given values are once, few, many or a class for expanded clones.

TRBV6-1	.	few	TRBJ1-1	CASSERGVKTEAFF	TGTGCCAGCAGTGAAAGGGGGGTGAAGACTGAAGCTTTCTTT
TRBV10-3	.	.	TRBJ2-5	CAITPNGGQETQYF	TGTGCCATCACTCCGAACGGGGGACAAGAGACCCAGTACTTC
TRBV5-4	TRBD2	.	TRBJ2-5	CASSPRAGGARETQYF	TGTGCCAGCAGCCCCCGAGCGGGGGGGGCGAGGGAGACCCAGTACTTC
TRBV29-1	.	.	TRBJ1-1	CSANGLTGVNTEAFF	TGCAGCGCCAATGGGTTGACAGGAGTGAACACTGAAGCTTTCTTT
TRBV15	.	.	TRBJ1-2	CATSRDPGNYGYTF	TGTGCCACCAGCAGAGACCCAGGAAACTATGGCTACACCTTC
TRBV29-1	TRBD1	.	TRBJ1-1	CSVGQGGARSTEAFF	TGCAGCGTCGGACAGGGAGGGGCACGGTCCACTGAAGCTTTCTTT
TRBV29-1	.	.	TRBJ1-1	CSVEARDFAFF	TGCAGCGTAGAAGCCCGGGATTTCGCTTTCTTT
TRBV30	TRBD2	.	TRBJ2-1	CAWSPRGLAGGRREQFF	TGTGCCTGGAGTCCGCGGGGACTAGCGGGGGGACGACGAGAGCAGTTCTTC
TRBV15	TRBD2	few	TRBJ2-1	CATSRGNLAGGLSSYNEQFF	TGTGCCACCAGCAGAGGGAATCTAGCGGGGGGCCTCAGCTCCTACAATGAGCAGTTCTTC
TRBV30	.	.	TRBJ2-1	CAWRDITSSYNEQFF	TGTGCCTGGAGAGACATTACGAGCTCCTACAATGAGCAGTTCTTC
TRBV7-9	.	few	TRBJ2-7	CASSFREEQYF	TGTGCCAGCAGCTTCAGAGAGGAGCAGTACTTC
TRBV2	.	.	TRBJ2-1	CASKVETYSDEQFF	TGTGCCAGCAAGGTAGAGACCTACTCCGATGAGCAGTTCTTC
TRBV10-3	.	.	TRBJ1-2	CAISGTGVYGYTF	TGTGCCATCAGTGGCACTGGGGTCTATGGCTACACCTTC
TRBV4-1	.	.	TRBJ1-5	CASSQGAAVEPQHF	TGCGCCAGCAGCCAGGGGGCGGCGGTCGAGCCCCAGCATTTT
TRBV5-4	.	few	TRBJ2-7	CASTLYSVCYEQYF	TGTGCCAGCACCCTGTATTCGGTCTGCTACGAGCAGTACTTC
TRBV15	.	few	TRBJ1-4	CATSMMGEKLFF	TGTGCCACCAGCATGATGGGAGAAAAACTGTTTTTT
TRBV30	TRBD1	.	TRBJ1-2	CAWSNYRGSNYGYTF	TGTGCCTGGAGTAACTACAGGGGGTCTAACTATGGCTACACCTTC
TRBV30	.	.	TRBJ2-2	CAWSVMATGELFF	TGTGCCTGGAGTGTTATGGCCACCGGGGAGCTGTTTTTT